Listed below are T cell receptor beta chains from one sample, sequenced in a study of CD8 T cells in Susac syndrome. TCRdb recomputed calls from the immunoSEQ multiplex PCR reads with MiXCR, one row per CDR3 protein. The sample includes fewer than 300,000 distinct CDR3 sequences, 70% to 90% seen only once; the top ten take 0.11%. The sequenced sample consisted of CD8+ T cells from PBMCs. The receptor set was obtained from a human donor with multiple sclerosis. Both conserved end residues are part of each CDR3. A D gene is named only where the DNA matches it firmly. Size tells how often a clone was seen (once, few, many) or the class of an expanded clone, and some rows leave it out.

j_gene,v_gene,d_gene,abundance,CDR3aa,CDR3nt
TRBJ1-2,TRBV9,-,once,CASSSPGGVGYTF,TGTGCCAGCAGCTCGCCTGGAGGGGTTGGCTACACCTTC
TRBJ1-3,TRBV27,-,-,CASSDTSAGGSGNTIYF,TGTGCCAGCAGTGACACCTCCGCGGGGGGGTCTGGAAACACCATATATTTT
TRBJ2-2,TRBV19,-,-,CASIPFRGPNTGELFF,TGTGCCAGTATCCCCTTCCGGGGACCGAACACCGGGGAGCTGTTTTTT
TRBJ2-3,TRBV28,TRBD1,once,CASSLNNRGRSPDTQYF,TGTGCCAGCAGTCTGAACAACAGGGGGCGCAGCCCAGATACGCAGTATTTT
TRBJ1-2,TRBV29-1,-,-,CSVEGEGYTF,TGCAGCGTTGAAGGGGAAGGCTACACCTTC
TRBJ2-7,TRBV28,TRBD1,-,CASRAQGTSYEQYF,TGTGCCAGCAGAGCACAGGGGACGTCCTACGAGCAGTACTTC
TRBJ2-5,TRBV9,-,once,CASSGQQETQYF,TGTGCCAGCAGCGGACAGCAAGAGACCCAGTACTTC
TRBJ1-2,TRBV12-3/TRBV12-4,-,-,CASSPDSYGYTF,TGTGCCAGCAGTCCCGACAGCTATGGCTACACCTTC
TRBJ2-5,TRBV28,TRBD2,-,CAAGGWETQYF,TGTGCCGCCGGGGGGTGGGAGACCCAGTACTTC
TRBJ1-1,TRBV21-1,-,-,CASSKATSGRADPNTEAFF,TGTGCCAGCAGCAAAGCTACGTCCGGTCGGGCGGACCCTAACACTGAAGCTTTCTTT
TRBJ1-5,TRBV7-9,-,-,CASSEGHQPQHF,TGTGCCAGCAGCGAGGGGCATCAGCCCCAGCATTTT
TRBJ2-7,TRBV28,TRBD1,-,CASTSGRGYEQYF,TGTGCCAGCACCTCGGGCAGGGGGTACGAGCAGTACTTC
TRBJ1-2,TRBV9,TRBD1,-,CASTPFLTGTGPPGESGYTF,TGTGCCAGCACCCCATTCCTCACCGGGACAGGTCCACCTGGGGAGTCTGGCTACACCTTC
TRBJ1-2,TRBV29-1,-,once,CSAEKGEGYTF,TGCAGCGCCGAGAAGGGGGAGGGCTACACCTTC
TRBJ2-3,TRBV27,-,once,CASSFIRGQAPDTQYF,TGTGCCAGCAGTTTCATCCGCGGCCAGGCCCCAGATACGCAGTATTTT
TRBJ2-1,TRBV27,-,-,CASSYSLAGGPQFF,TGTGCCAGCAGTTATTCACTAGCCGGAGGGCCGCAGTTCTTC
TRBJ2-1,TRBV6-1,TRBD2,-,CASSEWWAGGTTYNEQFF,TGTGCCAGCAGTGAATGGTGGGCGGGAGGAACGACGTACAATGAGCAGTTCTTC
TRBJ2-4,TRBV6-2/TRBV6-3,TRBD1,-,CASRSTGGSKNIQYF,TGTGCCAGCAGATCCACAGGGGGCTCCAAAAACATTCAGTACTTC
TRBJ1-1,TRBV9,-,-,CASSLAGGAYTEAFF,TGTGCCAGCAGCCTAGCAGGAGGGGCCTACACTGAAGCTTTCTTT
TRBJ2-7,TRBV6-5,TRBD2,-,CASSMGLELSYEQYF,TGTGCCAGCAGTATGGGACTAGAGCTCTCCTACGAGCAGTACTTC
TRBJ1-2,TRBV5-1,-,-,CASSFRRGRGDGYTF,TGCGCCAGCAGCTTCCGTCGGGGTAGGGGAGATGGCTACACCTTC
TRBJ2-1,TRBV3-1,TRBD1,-,CASSQGRQGHEQFF,TGTGCCAGCAGCCAAGGTCGACAGGGGCATGAGCAGTTCTTC
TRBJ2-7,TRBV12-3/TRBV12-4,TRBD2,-,CASSFSGRAKEQYF,TGTGCCAGCAGTTTTAGCGGGAGGGCCAAAGAGCAGTACTTC
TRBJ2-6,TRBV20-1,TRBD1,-,CSASETGDGANVLTF,TGCAGTGCTAGTGAAACAGGGGATGGGGCCAACGTCCTGACTTTC
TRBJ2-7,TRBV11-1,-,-,CASSFPTGDPGSLTLSYEQYF,TGTGCCAGCAGCTTTCCGACCGGGGATCCAGGATCCCTTACCCTCTCCTACGAGCAGTACTTC
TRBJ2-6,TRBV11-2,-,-,CASSDVSSAGANVLTF,TGTGCCAGCAGTGACGTTTCGTCAGCTGGGGCCAACGTCCTGACTTTC
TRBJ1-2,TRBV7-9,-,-,CACSLAAGRIEGYTF,TGTGCCTGCAGCCTAGCTGCAGGGAGAATAGAAGGCTACACCTTC
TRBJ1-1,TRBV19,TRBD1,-,CASSEGQGNTEAFF,TGTGCCAGTAGTGAGGGACAGGGAAATACTGAAGCTTTCTTT
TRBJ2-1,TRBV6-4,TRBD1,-,CASSIQGAGTYNEQFF,TGTGCCAGCAGTATTCAGGGGGCCGGGACCTACAATGAGCAGTTCTTC
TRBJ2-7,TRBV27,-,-,CASSWYQGYEQYF,TGTGCCAGCAGTTGGTACCAGGGTTACGAGCAGTACTTC
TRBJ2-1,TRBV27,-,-,CASRPSRANEQFF,TGTGCCAGCAGACCGAGCCGTGCCAATGAGCAGTTCTTC
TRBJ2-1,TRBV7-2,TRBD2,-,CASTPTPSGSANEQFF,TGTGCCAGCACTCCGACCCCTAGCGGGAGTGCGAATGAGCAGTTCTTC
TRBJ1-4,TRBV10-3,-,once,CATWDGDLVATNEKLFF,TGTGCCACGTGGGACGGCGATCTAGTGGCAACTAATGAAAAACTGTTTTTT
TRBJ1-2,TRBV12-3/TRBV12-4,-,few,CASSDRGYGYTF,TGTGCCAGCAGTGACCGTGGGTATGGCTACACCTTC
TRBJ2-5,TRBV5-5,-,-,CASSLFREETQYF,TGTGCCAGCAGCTTGTTTAGGGAAGAGACCCAGTACTTC
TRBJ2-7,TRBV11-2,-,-,CASSSLGGPTYEQYF,TGTGCCAGCAGCTCCTTGGGGGGGCCGACCTACGAGCAGTACTTC
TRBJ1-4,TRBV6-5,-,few,CASSLSGHHREKLFF,TGTGCCAGCAGTTTGTCGGGGCATCACCGCGAAAAACTGTTTTTT
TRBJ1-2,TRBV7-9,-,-,CASSLAGRPPLYGYTF,TGTGCCAGCAGCTTAGCCGGGAGACCCCCCCTCTATGGCTACACCTTC
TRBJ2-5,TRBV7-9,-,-,CASSDRDTEGETQYF,TGTGCCAGCAGCGACCGGGACACCGAGGGGGAGACCCAGTACTTC
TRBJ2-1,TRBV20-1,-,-,CSARDNRLKEQFF,TGCAGTGCTAGAGATAACCGTTTGAAGGAGCAGTTCTTC
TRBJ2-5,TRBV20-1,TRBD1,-,CSARDPGQFLETQYF,TGCAGTGCTAGAGACCCGGGACAGTTTTTAGAGACCCAGTACTTC
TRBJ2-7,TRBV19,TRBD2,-,CASSPIAGGFEQYF,TGTGCCAGTAGTCCGATAGCGGGAGGGTTCGAGCAGTACTTC
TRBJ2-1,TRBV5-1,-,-,CASSLEWTADEQFF,TGCGCCAGCAGCTTGGAATGGACGGCTGATGAGCAGTTCTTC
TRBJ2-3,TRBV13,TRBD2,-,CASSWTSGITDTQYF,TGTGCCAGCAGCTGGACCAGCGGGATCACAGATACGCAGTATTTT
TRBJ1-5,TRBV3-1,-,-,CASSQDQWVQPQHF,TGTGCCAGCAGCCAAGATCAATGGGTTCAGCCCCAGCATTTT
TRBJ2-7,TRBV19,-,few,CASSPPGGRTYEQYF,TGTGCCAGTAGTCCCCCGGGCGGGCGTACCTACGAGCAGTACTTC
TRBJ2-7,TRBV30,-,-,CAQRAANEQYF,TGTGCCCAGAGGGCCGCCAACGAGCAGTACTTC
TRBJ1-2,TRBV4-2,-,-,CASSQGPFNFRINYGYTF,TGTGCCAGCAGCCAAGGACCCTTCAATTTCAGGATCAACTATGGCTACACCTTC
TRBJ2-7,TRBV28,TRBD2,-,CASSSTWTRMGLKQYF,TGTGCCAGCAGTTCCACCTGGACTAGAATGGGTCTCAAGCAGTACTTC
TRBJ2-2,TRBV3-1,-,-,CASSQDGSQHANTGELFF,TGTGCCAGCAGCCAAGATGGCAGTCAACACGCGAACACCGGGGAGCTGTTTTTT
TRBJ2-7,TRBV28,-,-,CASSLITTAYEQYF,TGTGCCAGCAGTTTAATAACTACTGCCTACGAGCAGTACTTC